A single sample gave rise to the 12 T cell receptor beta chains below, sequenced in a study of blood T cell repertoires in COVID-19. The assay was immunoSEQ multiplex PCR, and TCRdb's table has in-frame clones only and misses some. The table has around 280,000 clones, 70% to 90% seen once; the top ten hold 1% to 1.5%. Sequenced input: peripheral blood. Receptors were obtained from an older man with acute or convalescent COVID-19.

The chain uses TRBV5-1 and TRBJ2-2; tentative D call: TRBD1 (6 bases). CDR1 and CDR2 from the germline V gene are SGHRS and YFSETQ. V lost 4 bases, J lost 3 bases, and 10 bases lay in between. The CDR3 spans 14 residues. The CDR3 sequence is CASSTGQHTGELFF. The CDR3 nucleotides are TGCGCCAGCAGCACCGGACAGCACACCGGGGAGCTGTTTTTT.

The rearrangement links TRBV4-1 to TRBJ2-2; TRBD2 is a possible D gene (6 bases). CDR3 size: 18 residues. V lost 1 base and J 4 bases, leaving 19 bases between the germline ends. Per germline, CDR1 MGHRA and CDR2 YSYEKL. As DNA, the CDR3 is TGCGCCAGCAGCCAAGCAATGGTTCGACTAGGAAGCACCGGGGAGCTGTTTTTT. Translated: CASSQAMVRLGSTGELFF.

The chain joins TRBV6-4 to TRBJ2-5; 10 nucleotides line up with TRBD1. CDR3 length: 16 amino acids. CDR1 is MRHNA, CDR2 SNTAGT, per germline. V lost 4 bases to trimming and J lost 5 bases; unmatched junction nucleotides: 10. CDR3 bases: TGTGCCAGCAGTGGCCATGGGACAGGGGTTACGGAGACCCAGTACTTC. It yields the protein CASSGHGTGVTETQYF.

The table lists this clone with a few counts. The rearrangement links TRBV6-6 to TRBJ1-5; D is undetermined. V was shortened by 2 bases and J by 4 bases, with 12 bases between the two germline ends. CDR3 length equals 15 residues. The germline gives CDR1 MNHNY, CDR2 SVGAGI (reference sequence). CDR3 in DNA: TGTGCCAGCAGTTACAGGGAGAATAAGAATCAGCCCCAGCATTTT. Amino acids: CASSYRENKNQPQHF.

The CDR3 nucleotides read TGTGCCAGCTCCCTTCGGACAGGGTCTCACGAGCAGTACTTC. Its protein product is CASSLRTGSHEQYF. The V call is TRBV18, the J call TRBJ2-7; 8 nucleotides match TRBD1. J lost 5 bases, V lost 6 bases, and 9 bases had no gene match. Germline CDR1 reads KGHSH; CDR2 reads LQKENI. CDR3 length equals 14 residues. The full variable domain, rest sourced from reference TRBV18 and TRBJ2-7, is NAGVMQNPRHLVRRRGQEARLRCSPMKGHSHVYWYRQLPEEGLKFMVYLQKENIIDESGMPKERFSAEFPKEGPSILRIQQVVRGDSAAYFCASSLRTGSHEQYFGPGTRLTVT.

The CDR3 region is CASSQVDRVNLYGYTF. The CDR3 DNA follows: TGTGCCAGCAGCCAAGTCGATCGGGTAAACCTCTATGGCTACACCTTC. V is TRBV4-2 and J is TRBJ1-2; no clear D gene. Germline CDR1 LGHNA, CDR2 YNFKEQ. This CDR3 contains 16 residues. Trimming pared 1 base from V and 4 bases from J, leaving 16 bases between.

Written as DNA, the CDR3 is TGTGCCAGCAGCTTAAGTTCAGGGACCCAGTACTTC. Residues: CASSLSSGTQYF. This sequence joins TRBV7-9 and TRBJ2-5; the D is unclear. Germline CDR1 SEHNR, CDR2 FQNEAQ (reference sequence). CDR3 length equals 12 residues. V dropped 2 bases and J dropped 7 bases, with 8 bases sitting between them.

The rearrangement joins TRBV3-1 (or the pseudogene TRBV3-2) to TRBJ1-2; the D is unclear. The CDR3 length is 12 residues. V lost 3 bases and J lost 6, with 8 bases in between. Germline CDR1 reads LGHDT; CDR2 reads YNNKEL (reference sequence). This chain's CDR3 is CASSQTGDGYTF. In nucleotides, the CDR3 is TGTGCCAGCAGCCAGACCGGAGATGGCTACACCTTC.

The chain employs TRBV6-2 or TRBV6-3 and TRBJ2-7, with D perhaps TRBD2 (6 bases). V shed 5 bases and J shed 2 bases, with 13 bases lying between them. CDR1 is MNHEY, CDR2 SVGEGT, per germline. This CDR3 is built from 14 residues. For the CDR3, the DNA is TGTGCCAGCAGTCAGAGCGGGCTAGCCTACGAGCAGTACTTC. This sequence encodes CASSQSGLAYEQYF.

The rearrangement links TRBV10-3 to TRBJ2-7; D possibly corresponds to TRBD1 (5 bases). V dropped 6 bases and J dropped 3 bases, with 9 bases sitting between them. The germline CDR1 and CDR2 sequences are ENHRY and SYGVKD. CDR3 length equals 12 residues. The CDR3 bases are TGTGCCATCAGCCCAGGGTACTACGAGCAGTACTTC. Translating gives CAISPGYYEQYF.

The CDR3 is CSVPPGAGGYNEQFF. As DNA, the CDR3 is TGCAGCGTCCCCCCCGGAGCGGGGGGGTACAATGAGCAGTTCTTC. The chain combines TRBV29-1 with TRBJ2-1; 10 nucleotides align to TRBD2. The germline gives CDR1 SQVTM, CDR2 ANQGSEA. V shed 6 bases, J shed 4 bases, and the junction held 9 bases outside the gene matches. This CDR3 region has 15 residues.

The V and J genes are TRBV5-1 and TRBJ2-3; 8 bases are shared with TRBD2. Germline V CDR1 and CDR2: SGHRS, YFSETQ. This CDR3 comprises 14 residues. V was clipped by 3 bases and J by 13 bases; unmatched bases: 13. DNA for the CDR3: TGCGCCAGCAGCTCCGGGACTAGGGGAGATTTGGAGTATTTT. Protein sequence: CASSSGTRGDLEYF.